Listed below are T cell receptor beta chains from one sample, sequenced in a study of blood T cell repertoires in COVID-19. TCRdb's copy holds only in-frame clones and misses some; the assay was immunoSEQ multiplex PCR. Among approximately 300,000 clones listed, nearly 90% were seen once. Sample: peripheral blood. The receptors originated from a middle-aged woman with COVID-19, enrolled during active disease. Each CDR3 is given with its conserved first and last residue. Each record gives: J gene, D gene, clone size, V gene, CDR3 DNA, CDR3 protein. D genes are given only for firm matches. Clone size is given for some rows only: seen once, a few or many times, or a class if the clone is expanded.

>TRBJ2-7|TRBD2|once|TRBV27
TGTGCCAGCAGTTTGCTAGCGGCGGCCTACGAGCAGTACTTC
CASSLLAAAYEQYF
>TRBJ2-5|.|.|TRBV28
TGTGCCAGCAGTTTTTTTACACCGTCGAGGGAGACCCAGTACTTC
CASSFFTPSRETQYF
>TRBJ2-7|TRBD1|once|TRBV27
TGTGCCAGCAGTTATCCCGGACAGGGGGATTCCTACGAGCAGTACTTC
CASSYPGQGDSYEQYF
>TRBJ1-1|.|.|TRBV7-9
TGTGCCAGCAGCTATACACAGAACACTGAAGCTTTCTTT
CASSYTQNTEAFF
>TRBJ1-2|TRBD1|once|TRBV5-8
TGTGCCAGCAGCTTGCCAGGGGGGAACTACGGCTACACCTTC
CASSLPGGNYGYTF
>TRBJ1-6|.|.|TRBV28
TGTGCCACAAACCGGGACAACAATTCACCCCTCCACTTT
CATNRDNNSPLHF
>TRBJ2-7|.|.|TRBV21-1
TGTGCCAGCAGCAAAGGAGGGACGGGGGGCTACGAGCAGTACTTC
CASSKGGTGGYEQYF
>TRBJ2-2|.|.|TRBV15
TGTGCCACCAGCAGAGATTTAGCGCAGAACACCGGGGAGCTGTTTTTT
CATSRDLAQNTGELFF
>TRBJ2-1|.|.|TRBV7-3
TGTGCCAGCAGCCACGAACCGCGATCCTACAATGAGCAGTTCTTC
CASSHEPRSYNEQFF
>TRBJ2-7|TRBD2|.|TRBV5-1
TGCGCCAGCAGCCAGAGGTCGGGAGGGTCCTACGAGCAGTACTTC
CASSQRSGGSYEQYF
>TRBJ2-3|TRBD2|once|TRBV4-1
TGCGCCAGCAGCCAAACTAGCGGGGGGGCCGCAACAGATACGCAGTATTTT
CASSQTSGGAATDTQYF
>TRBJ1-1|TRBD1|few|TRBV6-2/TRBV6-3
TGTGCCAGCAGTTACTCTGGACAGGGGGCTAGGGCTGAAGCTTTCTTT
CASSYSGQGARAEAFF
>TRBJ1-2|TRBD1|.|TRBV6-5
TGTGCCAGCAGCAGGTACTCCGGGACAGCCTATGGCTACACCTTC
CASSRYSGTAYGYTF
>TRBJ1-4|TRBD1|.|TRBV7-9
TGTGCCGTCCGTACACAGGGGGCTGGGGAAAAACTGTTTTTT
CAVRTQGAGEKLFF
>TRBJ2-1|.|.|TRBV19
TGTGCCAGCAATAGCCGGGGTGATGAGCAGTTCTTC
CASNSRGDEQFF
>TRBJ2-7|TRBD1|.|TRBV4-3
TGCGCCAGCAGCGCCGACAGGGACAGCTCCTACGAGCAGTACTTC
CASSADRDSSYEQYF
>TRBJ2-1|.|.|TRBV6-5
TGTGCCAGCAGTTACTTTCGGCGGGGCAATGAGCAGTTCTTC
CASSYFRRGNEQFF
>TRBJ1-5|.|.|TRBV19
TGTGCCAGTACACCCAGGGATAGCAATCAGCCCCAGCATTTT
CASTPRDSNQPQHF
>TRBJ2-3|.|.|TRBV5-1
TGCGCCAGCAGCTTGGCCGGGTCCACCGCAGATACGCAGTATTTT
CASSLAGSTADTQYF
>TRBJ1-4|TRBD1|.|TRBV28
TGTGCCAGCAGTTTTTACGGGACAGGGGAAGAAAAACTGTTTTTT
CASSFYGTGEEKLFF
>TRBJ2-5|TRBD2|.|TRBV5-6
TGTGCCAGCAGCTTGAAACTAGCGGGGGGGGAGACCCAGTACTTC
CASSLKLAGGETQYF